This T cell receptor (beta chain) was recorded in a study of T cells in Graves' hyperthyroidism and ophthalmopathy (dated by TCRdb to 2018 to 2020). Background on the whole study: Peripheral blood was collected at initial diagnosis, before any treatment. To identify TCR V-J signatures that set the groups apart, the researchers used a discovery cohort of 100 patients, made up of under 45 with Graves' ophthalmopathy and 57 with stable Graves' hyperthyroidism. Prospective prediction of ophthalmopathy was tested in an independent validation cohort of 18 hyperthyroidism patients and 17 patients who later progressed to ophthalmopathy. For training and testing, the 100 or so patients in the discovery cohort were randomly divided in a 7:3 ratio. The study also compared thyroid tissue and blood T-cell repertoires from five or six Graves' hyperthyroidism patients. Once sampling was done, hyperthyroidism patients were given methimazole at a starting dose of 30 mg daily, whereas ophthalmopathy patients were given high-dose intravenous methylprednisolone. According to the paper, TCR Vbeta CDR3 sequencing was carried out on 120 to 150 peripheral blood samples, which came from around 43 ophthalmopathy, around 75 hyperthyroidism and roughly 17 progressor patients.

Including the terminal cysteine and phenylalanine, the CDR3 comprises 12 residues. Here the CDR3 DNA is all that survives: 36 bases in frame from base 1. Relative to germline, V is 5 bases shorter and J is 10 bases shorter, with 12 bases between their ends. The CDR1 and CDR2 encoded by the germline V gene (reference sequence) are MNHEY and SMNVEV. Graves' hyperthyroidism was defined as stable when no progression to ophthalmopathy occurred over 18 months of follow-up. Hyperthyroidism patients were aged 18 to 65 years and newly diagnosed, with disease duration of less than 2 months. Exclusion was applied to patients with uncontrolled infections, other autoimmune diseases, pregnancy or lactation. Diagnoses were based on clinical symptoms, serum thyroxine and TRAb, thyroid ultrasound and orbital computed tomography. PBMCs were isolated from about 9.1 ml of fresh peripheral blood by Ficoll-Paque density gradient centrifugation. Total RNA was extracted with Trizol reagent, and quality was checked on an Agilent 2100 Bioanalyzer.

What the study reported, not specific to this receptor: A 13 V-J signature model separated ophthalmopathy from stable hyperthyroidism, with about 90% sensitivity and around 84% specificity in cross-validation and 80%/75% in testing. During validation, the model predicted progression to ophthalmopathy a median of around 7 months ahead of onset, with around 71% sensitivity and 72.22% specificity. Sample size was not statistically predetermined, and investigators were not blinded to group allocation. Most expanded thyroid clonotypes (frequency above 0.001) were also detected in blood, suggesting blood repertoires may reflect thyroid immune responses.

This clonotype came up a few times. Its antigen remains undetermined. Base quality data are lacking; no much larger clone is found one base away. TCR beta CDR3 regions were amplified from RNA transcripts. For the first round of RT-PCR on the TCR CDR3, the HTBI primer set was used together with the Qiagen OneStep RT-PCR kit. A second multiplex PCR round built the libraries, followed by size selection and purification. Libraries were sequenced paired-end with 100 bp reads on an Illumina HiSeq2000. Concerning the study's data processing: SOAPnuke was used to process the raw data, removing reads that contained adapters or uncalled bases, had a mean Phred below 15, or lacked an exact match to the constant primer or identifier. High-quality paired reads were merged using COPE v1.2.5, and each unique nucleotide sequence was defined as a clonotype. MiTCR v1.1 was used to align the clonotypes against IMGT TRBV, TRBD and TRBJ reference segments. The analysis included only V-J combinations with a frequency above 0.0001, which together covered 99% to 99.2% of the repertoires. The TCS score was defined as F50 (clonal expansion) divided by E x V (chaos), with BLOSUM62-based TCRdist calculated between CDR3 peptides within each V-J. Welch's t-statistics and random forest reduced 514 V-J features to roughly 13, which were used in a naive Bayes classifier (R e1071). TCRdb reran the public reads through fastp at Q25 and MiXCR, keeping productive beta chains. Entries that share a CDR3 protein sequence are merged under the most common genes and DNA. It is TCRdb's table, rather than the study itself, that gives the V and J calls and clone size. The sample table lists around 620,000 distinct CDR3 sequences, around 15% of them with a count of one. The ten largest make up approximately 3.8% of the sample.

Specimen: blood. The chain employs TRBV27 and TRBJ2-1; the D gene cannot be resolved reliably. The sequence was obtained from a woman aged 25 to 39 with Graves' hyperthyroidism. CDR3 reads: CASSQTPREQFF. In nucleotide form, the sequence is TGTGCCAGCAGTCAGACCCCCAGGGAGCAGTTCTTC.